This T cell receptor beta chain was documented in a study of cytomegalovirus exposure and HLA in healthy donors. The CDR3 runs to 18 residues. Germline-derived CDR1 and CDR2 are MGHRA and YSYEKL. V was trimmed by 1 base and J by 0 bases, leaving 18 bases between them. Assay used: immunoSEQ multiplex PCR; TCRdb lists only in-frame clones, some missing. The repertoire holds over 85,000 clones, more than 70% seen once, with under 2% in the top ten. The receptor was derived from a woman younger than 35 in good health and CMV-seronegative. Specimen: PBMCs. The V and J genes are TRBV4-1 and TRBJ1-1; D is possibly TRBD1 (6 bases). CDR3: CASSQVVPQGKMNTEAFF. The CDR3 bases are TGCGCCAGCAGCCAAGTTGTCCCACAGGGAAAAATGAACACTGAAGCTTTCTTT.